This TCR beta chain was recorded in a study of blood T cell repertoires in COVID-19. About the study: Researchers got acute and convalescent COVID-19 samples from the United States, Italy and Spain. Sample material is recorded as cDNA or gDNA derived from T cells, B-cell-depleted T cells, or PBMCs.

The V gene end was trimmed by 4 bases and the J gene end by 4 bases; junction bases not matched to a gene: 3. The germline CDR1 and CDR2 sequences are LGHDT and YNNKEL (reference sequence). The CDR3 is 14 amino acids. This clone was counted once. As processed by the authors: Nucleated cell number was recorded as an estimate derived from reference gene primer amplification. Data came from immunoSEQ multiplex PCR; TCRdb stores just in-frame clones and leaves some out. Clone size and V and J calls were adopted from that table, with D and trimming inferred from the DNA. This sample has approximately 220,000 clones; around 80% occur once, and the top ten carry approximately 7.4%.

Material: peripheral blood. The chain is built from TRBV3-1 (or the pseudogene TRBV3-2) and TRBJ1-3, with 8 bases fitting TRBD1. The TCR comes from a woman aged 45-65 years with acute or convalescent COVID-19. The chain's CDR3 is CASSPGTGGNTIYF. CDR3 DNA: TGTGCCAGCAGCCCCGGGACAGGAGGAAACACCATATATTTT.